The 13 T cell receptor beta chains in this list originate from one sample, sequenced in a study of identical twins listed by TCRdb under 2016. The library was made by 5' RACE. TCRdb shows the sequencer as Illumina HiSeq 2000. TCRdb reprocessed the public reads (quality trimming at Q25 with fastp, clone calling with MiXCR) and kept in-frame beta chains. Identical CDR3 proteins give one entry, which carries the most common genes and DNA. The table for this sample lists a few hundred thousand distinct CDR3 sequences; around 12% of them were counted only once. The top ten hold 7.2% of the sample. This same sample was also part of a study on yellow fever vaccine responses in identical twins.

The sample comprised CD8+ T cells sorted from blood. These TCRs come from a woman between 18 and 29 years old in good health.

The DNA for the CDR3 is TGTGCCACCAGCAGATCCAGACAGTTAAATAATTCACCCCTCCACTTT. Protein sequence: CATSRSRQLNNSPLHF. The V gene is TRBV15, the J gene TRBJ1-6, with D perhaps TRBD1 (5 bases). CDR1 is LNHNV and CDR2 is YYDKDF in the germline V gene (reference sequence). V shed 2 bases and J shed 5 bases, with 13 bases lying between them. The CDR3 has 16 residues.

The chain couples TRBV28 to TRBJ1-2, with D possibly being TRBD1 (5 bases). The CDR3 is 13 residues long. CDR1 MDHEN and CDR2 SYDVKM come from the germline V gene. V lost 3 bases, J lost 4 bases, and 9 bases lay in between. The CDR3 here is CASSLGGIYGYTF. CDR3 sequence (DNA): TGTGCCAGCAGTTTGGGGGGAATCTATGGCTACACCTTC.

There are a few counts of this clonotype. The chain links TRBV28 to TRBJ2-1, with 9 nucleotides matching TRBD2. The CDR3 is made up of 17 amino acids. Losses at the gene ends were 5 bases for V and 8 bases for J; bases not matched to a gene: 16. Germline V lookup: CDR1 MDHEN, CDR2 SYDVKM. Here the CDR3 DNA reads TGTGCCAGCAGTGGGTCTAGCGGGGAATCGATGAGGGATGAGCAGTTCTTC. This encodes CASSGSSGESMRDEQFF. The whole variable domain, filled in from reference TRBV28 and TRBJ2-1, reads DVKVTQSSRYLVKRTGEKVFLECVQDMDHENMFWYRQDPGLGLRLIYFSYDVKMKEKGDIPEGYSVSREKKERFSLILESASTNQTSMYLCASSGSSGESMRDEQFFGPGTRLTVL.

The gene calls are TRBV6-5 and TRBJ2-1; D is unresolved. Germline lookup yields CDR1 MNHEY and CDR2 SVGAGI. V was pared by 0 bases and J by 10 bases, with 4 bases between. The CDR3 has 11 amino acids. CDR3 sequence reads: CASSYSREQFF. DNA of the CDR3: TGTGCCAGCAGTTACTCCCGGGAGCAGTTCTTC.

In this sample, this clonotype turned up a few times. The genes are TRBV29-1 and TRBJ1-2, with D maybe TRBD1 (6 bases). Trimming cost V 3 bases and J 4 bases, with 6 bases left between them. CDR3 length: 11 residues. Germline lookup yields CDR1 SQVTM and CDR2 ANQGSEA. The CDR3 coding sequence is TGCAGCGTTGACAGGGGCTATGGCTACACCTTC. This gives the protein CSVDRGYGYTF.

This chain links TRBV4-1 with TRBJ2-1; TRBD2 is a possible D gene (6 bases). Germline V gene data show CDR1 as MGHRA and CDR2 as YSYEKL. The V end was cut by 1 base, the J end by 1 base, with 11 bases between. CDR3 length equals 16 residues. This CDR3 is CASSQVRGVSYNEQFF. As DNA, the CDR3 is TGCGCCAGCAGCCAAGTCCGCGGGGTTTCCTACAATGAGCAGTTCTTC.

For the CDR3, the DNA is TGCAGTGCTAGAGGGCTAGCGGGAGAGAGAGAGACTTCGGGTGAGCAGTTCTTC. Translating gives CSARGLAGERETSGEQFF. The V call is TRBV20-1, the J call TRBJ2-1, with 10 bases identical to TRBD2. The junction had 18 bases not matched to a gene; V was cut back by 1 base and J by 9 bases. There are 18 residues in the CDR3. From germline, CDR1 is DFQATT and CDR2 SNEGSKA (reference sequence).

This clonotype was seen more than once but under ten times. The V call is TRBV20-1, the J call TRBJ2-1; 11 bases map to TRBD2. Trimming removed 0 bases from V and 7 bases from J; junction bases left unmatched: 5. Germline V gives CDR1 DFQATT, CDR2 SNEGSKA (reference sequence). The CDR3 extends over 15 amino acids. CDR3 in amino acids: CSARDMASGRNEQFF. CDR3 coding DNA: TGCAGTGCTAGAGATATGGCTAGCGGGAGGAATGAGCAGTTCTTC.

The J gene is TRBJ2-1, the V gene TRBV27; D may be TRBD1 (5 bases). Germline assignment: CDR1 MNHEY and CDR2 SMNVEV (reference sequence). The ends were cut back, 3 bases at V and 0 bases at J, with 15 bases in the middle. The CDR3 runs to 17 residues. CDR3 amino acids: CASSLGRQTYSYNEQFF. CDR3 sequence (DNA): TGTGCCAGCAGTTTGGGGCGACAGACCTACTCCTACAATGAGCAGTTCTTC.

There are a few counts of this clonotype. V and J are TRBV11-2 and TRBJ2-3; D unresolved. CDR3 size: 15 residues. Trimming stripped 1 base from V and 1 base from J, with 9 bases between. The germline V gene has CDR1 SGHAT and CDR2 FQNNGV. The CDR3 protein is CASSLVYGGTDTQYF. In nucleotides, the CDR3 is TGTGCCAGCAGCTTAGTTTACGGAGGCACAGATACGCAGTATTTT.

This clonotype showed up just a few times. This rearrangement joins TRBV9 to TRBJ2-2; 8 positions match TRBD2. CDR1 is SGDLS and CDR2 is YYNGEE in the germline V gene. There are 15 residues in the CDR3. V lost 4 bases, J lost 6 bases, and 8 bases stayed unmatched. For the CDR3, the DNA is TGTGCCAGCAGCCCAGGGGCGCGGGAGGCCGGGGAGCTGTTTTTT. Amino acid sequence: CASSPGAREAGELFF.

This clonotype was counted a few times. The genes are TRBV29-1 and TRBJ2-1, with 13 bases fitting TRBD2. Germline trimming cut 7 bases from V and 10 bases from J; bases unmatched to any gene: 4. Germline CDR1 is SQVTM and CDR2 is ANQGSEA. The CDR3 is made up of 12 amino acids. This CDR3 is CSAPGLAGEQFF. In nucleotides, the CDR3 is TGCAGCGCCCCGGGACTAGCGGGGGAGCAGTTCTTC.

This clonotype has more than one count but fewer than ten. The J gene is TRBJ2-7, the V gene TRBV7-9; TRBD1 matches at 7 bases. The CDR3 spans 11 residues. Trimming took 4 bases from V and 9 from J; bases not matched to a gene: 3. Germline lookup yields CDR1 SEHNR and CDR2 FQNEAQ (reference sequence). CDR3 region: CASSYDRAQYF. CDR3 sequence (DNA): TGTGCCAGCAGCTACGACAGGGCGCAGTACTTC.